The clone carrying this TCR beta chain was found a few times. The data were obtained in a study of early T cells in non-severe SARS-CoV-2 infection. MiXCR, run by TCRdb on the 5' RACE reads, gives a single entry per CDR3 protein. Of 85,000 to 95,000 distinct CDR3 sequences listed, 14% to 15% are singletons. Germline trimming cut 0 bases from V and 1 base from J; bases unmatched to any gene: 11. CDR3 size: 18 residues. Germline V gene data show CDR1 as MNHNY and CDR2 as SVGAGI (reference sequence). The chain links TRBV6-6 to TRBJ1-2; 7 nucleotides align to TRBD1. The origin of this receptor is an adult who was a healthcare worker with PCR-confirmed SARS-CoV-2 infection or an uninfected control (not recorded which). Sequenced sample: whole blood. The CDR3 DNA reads TGTGCCAGCAGTTACTCGAGCACAGGGGCCTTAATTAACTATGGCTACACCTTC. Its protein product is CASSYSSTGALINYGYTF.